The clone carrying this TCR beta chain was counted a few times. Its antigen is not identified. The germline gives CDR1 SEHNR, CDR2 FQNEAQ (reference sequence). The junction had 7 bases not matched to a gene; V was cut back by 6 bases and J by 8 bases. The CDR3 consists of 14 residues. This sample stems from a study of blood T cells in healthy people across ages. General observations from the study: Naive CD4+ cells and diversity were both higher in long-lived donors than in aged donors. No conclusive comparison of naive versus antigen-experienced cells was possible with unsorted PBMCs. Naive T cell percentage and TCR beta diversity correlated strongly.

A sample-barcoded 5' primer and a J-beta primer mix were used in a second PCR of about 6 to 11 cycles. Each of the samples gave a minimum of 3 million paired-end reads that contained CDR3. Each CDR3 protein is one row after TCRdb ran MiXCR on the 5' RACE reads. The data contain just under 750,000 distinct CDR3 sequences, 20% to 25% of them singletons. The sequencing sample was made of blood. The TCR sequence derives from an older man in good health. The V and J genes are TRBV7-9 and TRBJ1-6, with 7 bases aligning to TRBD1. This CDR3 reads CASSKTGQDSPLHF. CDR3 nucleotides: TGTGCCAGCAGTAAGACAGGGCAAGATTCACCCCTCCACTTT.